The rows below give T cell receptor beta chains drawn from one sample of a study of blood T cell repertoires in COVID-19. TCRdb's copy holds only in-frame clones and misses some; the assay was immunoSEQ multiplex PCR. The sample holds approximately 150,000 clones, 84% seen once. The sequencing input was peripheral blood. Receptor source: a human donor in a cohort sampled during active COVID-19. The CDR3 runs from the conserved cysteine through the conserved F or W. The order of the fields is J gene, D gene, V gene, clone size, CDR3 length, CDR3 DNA, CDR3 protein. A D gene is named only where the DNA matches it firmly. Size is stated for part of the rows, as once, few or many counts, or as a class when the clone is expanded.

TRBJ2-5 - TRBV11-2 - 14 TGTGCCAGCAGCCTGACACATACTCAAGAGACCCAGTACTTC CASSLTHTQETQYF
TRBJ2-3 TRBD1 TRBV7-3 once 15 TGTGCCAGCAGCCCACAGGGGGCACGCACAGATACGCAGTATTTT CASSPQGARTDTQYF
TRBJ2-4 TRBD1 TRBV7-2 - 14 TGTGCCAGCAGTGTGGACAGGAGTGAAAACATTCAGTACTTC CASSVDRSENIQYF
TRBJ2-1 - TRBV19 few 15 TGTGCCAGTAGTATCTCTTCGGGACTCTACAATGAGCAGTTCTTC CASSISSGLYNEQFF
TRBJ2-1 TRBD2 TRBV6-2/TRBV6-3 - 15 TGTGCCAGCAGTTACGAAGCGGGGGGGCACAATGAGCAGTTCTTC CASSYEAGGHNEQFF
TRBJ2-5 TRBD2 TRBV20-1 - 15 TGCAGTGCTAGTAAAGCGGGAGATACCCAAGAGACCCAGTACTTC CSASKAGDTQETQYF
TRBJ2-3 - TRBV7-9 - 15 TGTGCCAGCCGGCCCCCAACAGGGGAGGCAGATACGCAGTATTTT CASRPPTGEADTQYF
TRBJ1-1 - TRBV2 - 14 TGTGCCAGCAGTGAGCCCCATCGGGACACTGAAGCTTTCTTT CASSEPHRDTEAFF
TRBJ2-4 TRBD1 TRBV5-1 - 14 TGCGCCAGCAACACCGGGACAGGGAAAAACATTCAGTACTTC CASNTGTGKNIQYF
TRBJ1-5 - TRBV28 - 15 TGTGCCAGCACCCAAGGGGGGGGCCCAAATCAGCCCCAGCATTTT CASTQGGGPNQPQHF
TRBJ1-4 - TRBV28 - 15 TGTGCCAGCAGTAGACGGACGGGAGGCGGAGAAAAACTGTTTTTT CASSRRTGGGEKLFF
TRBJ2-7 TRBD2 TRBV5-4 once 15 TGTGCCAGCAGCACCATCGGGACTAAAGGGCACGAGCAGTACTTC CASSTIGTKGHEQYF
TRBJ2-3 TRBD1 TRBV29-1 - 13 TGCAGCGTTGAGGTGACAGGGAAGGGTACGCAGTATTTT CSVEVTGKGTQYF
TRBJ1-2 - TRBV6-5 - 14 TGTGCCAGCAGTACCAACAGGCCTAACTATGGCTACACCTTC CASSTNRPNYGYTF
TRBJ2-2 - TRBV19 - 14 TGTGCCAGTAGTATAGATGGGGGGTCGGGGGAGCTGTTTTTT CASSIDGGSGELFF
TRBJ2-7 TRBD1 TRBV3-1/TRBV3-2 - 13 TGTGCCAGCAGCAAGACAGGGTCGCGGGAGCAGTACTTC CASSKTGSREQYF
TRBJ2-5 - TRBV3-1/TRBV3-2 - 14 TGTGCCAGCACGACAGGTCCTGGGGGAGAGACCCAGTACTTC CASTTGPGGETQYF
TRBJ2-6 - TRBV5-1 - 18 TGCGCCAGCAGCTTAGGACGGGAGCCTAGCTCTGGGGCCAACGTCCTGACTTTC CASSLGREPSSGANVLTF
TRBJ2-5 TRBD2 TRBV5-1 - 17 TGCGCCAGCAGCTTTCTGCGGGAGGGCAGAGACCTGCAGACCCAGTACTTC CASSFLREGRDLQTQYF
TRBJ2-5 TRBD1 TRBV28 - 16 TGTGCCAGCAGTACCCGACAGGGGGCGCTGATCGGGACCCAGTACTTC CASSTRQGALIGTQYF
TRBJ2-3 TRBD2 TRBV28 - 16 TGTGCCAGCAGTTCGGAACTAGCGGGTAGAACAGATACGCAGTATTTT CASSSELAGRTDTQYF
TRBJ2-6 TRBD1 TRBV19 - 21 TGTGCCAGTAAACGCCAACCGGGACAGGGAGGGTTTCGGCCTGGGGCCAACGTCCTGACTTTC CASKRQPGQGGFRPGANVLTF
TRBJ2-2 TRBD2 TRBV4-2 few 15 TGTGCCAGCGGACGAGCGGGAGGGGACACCGGGGAGCTGTTTTTT CASGRAGGDTGELFF
TRBJ1-2 - TRBV4-1 - 17 TGCGCCAGCAGCCAAGATCGGGCCGGGGGGGACTACTATGGCTACACCTTC CASSQDRAGGDYYGYTF
TRBJ2-7 - TRBV12-3/TRBV12-4 - 12 TGTGCCAGCAGTCTCTCCCCTAACGAGCAGTACTTC CASSLSPNEQYF
TRBJ2-2 TRBD2 TRBV7-3 - 16 TGTGCCAGCAGCCCCCGACTAGCGGGTAACACCGGGGAGCTGTTTTTT CASSPRLAGNTGELFF
TRBJ2-2 TRBD1 TRBV6-5 once 14 TGTGCCAGCACGGGACAGGCGAACACCGGGGAGCTGTTTTTT CASTGQANTGELFF
TRBJ2-1 TRBD2 TRBV5-1 - 15 TGCGCCAGCCGCGAAAGCGGGGTCTCCTACAATGAGCAGTTCTTC CASRESGVSYNEQFF
TRBJ2-6 TRBD2 TRBV5-6 - 19 TGTGCCAGCACCGCAGAGTTAAGCGGGAGAAGAGCTGGGGCCAACGTCCTGACTTTC CASTAELSGRRAGANVLTF
TRBJ1-2 TRBD1 TRBV6-2/TRBV6-3 few 15 TGTGCCAGCAGTTATGGCGACACAGGGGGACGCGGCTACACCTTC CASSYGDTGGRGYTF
TRBJ1-2 TRBD1 TRBV9 - 14 TGTGCCAGCAGCGAGGGCCGGGACAGGGCTGGCTACACCTTC CASSEGRDRAGYTF
TRBJ2-1 TRBD1 TRBV3-1/TRBV3-2 - 16 TGTGCCAGCAGCCAAGAAACCGGGACAGGGGACAATGAGCAGTTCTTC CASSQETGTGDNEQFF
TRBJ1-5 - TRBV13 - 14 TGTGCCAGCAGCTTAGGCAGGGGCAATCAGCCCCAGCATTTT CASSLGRGNQPQHF
TRBJ2-7 - TRBV28 - 12 TGTGCCAGCAGCCGACAGCCTTACGAGCAGTACTTC CASSRQPYEQYF
TRBJ1-2 - TRBV9 - 14 TGTGCCAGCAGCCCGGGAAGCGGACACTATGGCTACACCTTC CASSPGSGHYGYTF